The TCR beta chain under discussion was sequenced for a study of OX40 agonist ivuxolimab in advanced cancers. Points from the study as a whole: CD4+ and CD8+ blood T cells expanded clonally by week 6 at 0.1 to 3.0 mg/kg. Some patients who did not respond also had low normalized T-cell clonal expansion.

Some clones are missing from TCRdb's copy, which holds only in-frame ones; the method was immunoSEQ multiplex PCR. In the table there are more than 60,000 clones, around 86% of which are singletons. In the case of this clone: Its antigen remains unknown.

Drawing of blood for sampling happened at baseline, at cycle 4 day 1, and at cycle 7 day 1. Trimming left V 3 bases short and J 2 bases short, with 15 bases between. This CDR3 has 16 residues. Per germline, CDR1 MGHRA and CDR2 YSYEKL. This TCR was sampled from an adult with an advanced solid tumor such as melanoma, head and neck, liver or kidney cancer. The input for sequencing was CD4+ or CD8+ T cells sorted from blood, taken in a trial of the OX40 agonist ivuxolimab. The chain is built from TRBV4-1 and TRBJ2-3; D is possibly TRBD1 (5 bases). The CDR3 DNA is TGCGCCAGCAGCCAGGGGCCCGATCCGAACACAGATACGCAGTATTTT. It is translated as CASSQGPDPNTDTQYF.